This entry describes one T cell receptor (beta chain). The antigen is unknown. For the second PCR, which ran for roughly 6 to 11 cycles, a sample-barcoded 5' primer and a J-beta primer mix were used. TCRdb recomputed calls from the 5' RACE reads with MiXCR, one row per CDR3 protein. The sample contains approximately 580,000 distinct CDR3 sequences, about 25% of which appear only once. Extraction yielded at least 6 micrograms of total RNA per sample. The data stem from a study of blood T cells in healthy people across ages. Broader study findings: Because sorting was not performed, PBMCs prevented conclusive naive versus antigen-experienced comparison.

A further study also used this sample, focusing on T cells of mothers and their children. As that report states: The yield was over 8.5 million TCR beta CDR3 reads from each mother and approximately 3 million from each child.

Source material: blood. The receptor was isolated from a boy aged 5 to 17 in good health.

Written as DNA, the CDR3 is TGTGCCAGCAGCGTAGTAACAGGAGGGACTGAAGCTTTCTTT. This translates into CASSVVTGGTEAFF. This chain joins TRBV9 and TRBJ1-1; D might be TRBD1 (5 bases). Germline assignment: CDR1 SGDLS and CDR2 YYNGEE. This CDR3 contains 14 residues. Deletions cut 0 bases from V and 5 bases from J, with 11 bases between.